This T cell receptor beta chain was captured by sequencing in a study of siplizumab effects on memory and regulatory T cells. Overall study results and limits: Reactions containing siplizumab showed mappable alloreactive CD4+ clones averaging approximately 73% Treg-derived, versus about 27% in controls. Siplizumab, the agent tested, significantly reduced alloreactive sequences traceable to unstimulated CD4+ memory cells. The naive T cell population seemed more diverse than memory cells and seemed a major contributor to the alloresponse.

As regards this clone: Its antigen is currently unknown.

The assay covered approximately 10^5 TCR templates per sample. Sequencing was performed with immunoSEQ multiplex PCR; in TCRdb, only in-frame clones are kept and a portion is missing. This table holds about 87,000 clones, about 94% found once. Per germline, CDR1 LNHDA and CDR2 SQIVND (reference sequence). Trimming removed 8 bases at V and 4 bases at J, with 12 bases between. The CDR3 runs 13 residues. V usage is TRBV19 and J usage is TRBJ1-3; no reliable D call. The sequenced sample was non-Treg CD4+ T cells sorted from blood. This clonotype was sampled from a human donor in good health. The CDR3, as DNA: TGTGCCAGTGGATCAGGAGGAGGAAACACCATATATTTT. As protein: CASGSGGGNTIYF.